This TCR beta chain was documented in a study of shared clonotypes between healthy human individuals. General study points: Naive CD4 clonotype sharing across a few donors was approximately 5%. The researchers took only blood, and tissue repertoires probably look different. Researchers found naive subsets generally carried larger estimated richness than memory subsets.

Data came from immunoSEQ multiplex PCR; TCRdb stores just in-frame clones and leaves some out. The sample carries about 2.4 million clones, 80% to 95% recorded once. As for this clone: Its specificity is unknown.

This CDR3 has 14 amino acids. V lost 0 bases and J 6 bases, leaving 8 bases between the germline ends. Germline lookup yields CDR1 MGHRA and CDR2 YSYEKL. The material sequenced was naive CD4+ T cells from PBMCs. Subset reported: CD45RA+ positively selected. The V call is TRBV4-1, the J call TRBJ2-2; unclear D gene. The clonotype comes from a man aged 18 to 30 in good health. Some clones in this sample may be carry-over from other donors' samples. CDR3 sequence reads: CASSQDQVSGELFF. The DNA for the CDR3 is TGCGCCAGCAGCCAAGATCAGGTGTCCGGGGAGCTGTTTTTT.